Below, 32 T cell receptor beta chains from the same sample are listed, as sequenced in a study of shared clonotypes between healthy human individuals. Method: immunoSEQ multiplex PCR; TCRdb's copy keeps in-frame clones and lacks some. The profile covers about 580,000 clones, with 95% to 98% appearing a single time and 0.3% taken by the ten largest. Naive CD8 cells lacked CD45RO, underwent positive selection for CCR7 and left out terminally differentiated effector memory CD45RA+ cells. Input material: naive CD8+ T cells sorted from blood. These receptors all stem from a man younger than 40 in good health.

The chain's CDR3 is CAISELYGTDYEQYF. In DNA form, the CDR3 reads TGTGCCATCAGTGAGTTATATGGGACAGACTACGAGCAGTACTTC. The V call is TRBV10-3, the J call TRBJ2-7; 7 nucleotides line up with TRBD1. CDR1 is ENHRY, CDR2 SYGVKD, per germline. The junction had 6 bases not matched to a gene; V was cut back by 1 base and J by 3 bases. The CDR3 has 15 amino acids.

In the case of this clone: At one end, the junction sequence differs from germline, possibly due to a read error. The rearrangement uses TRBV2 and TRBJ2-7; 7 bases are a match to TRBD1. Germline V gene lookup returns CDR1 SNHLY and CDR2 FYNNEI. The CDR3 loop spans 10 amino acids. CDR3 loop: CASVHRDRAF. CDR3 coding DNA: TGTGCCAGCGTTCACCGGGACAGAGCATTC.

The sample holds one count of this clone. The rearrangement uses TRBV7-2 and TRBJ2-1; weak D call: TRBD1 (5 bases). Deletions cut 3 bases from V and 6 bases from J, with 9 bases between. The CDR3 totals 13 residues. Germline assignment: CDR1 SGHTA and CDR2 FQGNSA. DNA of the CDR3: TGTGCCAGCAGCTTTGAGACAGCCAATGAGCAGTTCTTC. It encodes CASSFETANEQFF.

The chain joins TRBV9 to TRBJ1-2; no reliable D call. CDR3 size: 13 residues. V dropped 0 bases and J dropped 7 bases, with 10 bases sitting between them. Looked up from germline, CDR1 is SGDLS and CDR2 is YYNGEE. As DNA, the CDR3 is TGTGCCAGCAGCGTAGCCTTGGGGAGTGGCTACACCTTC. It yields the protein CASSVALGSGYTF.

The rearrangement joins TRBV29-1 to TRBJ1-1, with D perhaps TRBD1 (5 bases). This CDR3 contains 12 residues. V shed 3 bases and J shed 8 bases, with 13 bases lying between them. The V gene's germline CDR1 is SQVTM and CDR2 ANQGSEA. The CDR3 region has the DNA TGCAGCGTTGACGCACTGTGGGGCGAAGCTTTCTTT. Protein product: CSVDALWGEAFF.

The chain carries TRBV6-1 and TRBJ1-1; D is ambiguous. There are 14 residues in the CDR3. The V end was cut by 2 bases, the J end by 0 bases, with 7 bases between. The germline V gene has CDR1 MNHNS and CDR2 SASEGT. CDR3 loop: CASSEIGMNTEAFF. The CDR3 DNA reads TGTGCCAGCAGTGAAATAGGAATGAACACTGAAGCTTTCTTT.

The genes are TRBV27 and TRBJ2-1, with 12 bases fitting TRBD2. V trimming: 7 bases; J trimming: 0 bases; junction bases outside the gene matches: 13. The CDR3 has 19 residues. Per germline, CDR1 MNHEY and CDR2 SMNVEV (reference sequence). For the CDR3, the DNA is TGTGCCAGCACCGGAGACGGGACTAGCGGGTCTAGCTCCTACAATGAGCAGTTCTTC. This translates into CASTGDGTSGSSSYNEQFF.

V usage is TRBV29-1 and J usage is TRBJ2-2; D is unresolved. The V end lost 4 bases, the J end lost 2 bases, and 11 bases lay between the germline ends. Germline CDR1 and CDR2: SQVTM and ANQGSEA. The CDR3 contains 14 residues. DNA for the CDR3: TGCAGCGTTGTAGGCACCGTCAACACCGGGGAGCTGTTTTTT. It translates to CSVVGTVNTGELFF.

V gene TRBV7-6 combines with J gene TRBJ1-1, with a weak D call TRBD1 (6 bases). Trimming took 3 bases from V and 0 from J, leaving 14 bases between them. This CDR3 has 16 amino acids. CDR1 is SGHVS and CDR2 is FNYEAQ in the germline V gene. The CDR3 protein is CASSLTTGDMNTEAFF. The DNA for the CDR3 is TGTGCCAGCAGCTTGACGACAGGAGACATGAACACTGAAGCTTTCTTT.

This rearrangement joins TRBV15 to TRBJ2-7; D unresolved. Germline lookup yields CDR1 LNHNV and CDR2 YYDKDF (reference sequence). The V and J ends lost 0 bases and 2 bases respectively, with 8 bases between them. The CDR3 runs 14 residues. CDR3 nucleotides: TGTGCCACCAGCAGAGATGGCAGGACCTACGAGCAGTACTTC. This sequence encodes CATSRDGRTYEQYF.

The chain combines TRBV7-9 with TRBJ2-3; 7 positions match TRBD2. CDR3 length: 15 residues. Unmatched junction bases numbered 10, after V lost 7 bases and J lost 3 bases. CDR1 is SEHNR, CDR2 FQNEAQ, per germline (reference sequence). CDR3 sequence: CASTSTAGVTDTQYF. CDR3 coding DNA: TGTGCCAGCACCTCGACCGCGGGAGTGACAGATACGCAGTATTTT.

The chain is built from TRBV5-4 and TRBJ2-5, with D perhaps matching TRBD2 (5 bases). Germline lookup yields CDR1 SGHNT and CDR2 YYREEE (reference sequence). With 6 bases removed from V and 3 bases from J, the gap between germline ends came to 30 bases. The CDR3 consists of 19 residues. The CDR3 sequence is CASTKAGSVPWTSKETQYF. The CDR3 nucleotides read TGTGCCAGCACTAAAGCTGGTAGCGTCCCTTGGACTTCAAAAGAGACCCAGTACTTC.

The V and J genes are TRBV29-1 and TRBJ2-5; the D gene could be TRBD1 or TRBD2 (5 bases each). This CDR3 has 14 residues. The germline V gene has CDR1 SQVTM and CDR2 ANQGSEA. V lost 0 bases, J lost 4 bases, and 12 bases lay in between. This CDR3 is CSVEDVGDVETQYF. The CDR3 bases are TGCAGCGTTGAAGATGTTGGGGACGTAGAGACCCAGTACTTC.

The CDR3 DNA follows: TGCGCCAGCAGCCAAGATTCACTTGAGAGCTCCTACAATGAGCAGTTCTTC. This encodes CASSQDSLESSYNEQFF. The chain employs TRBV4-3 and TRBJ2-1; D remains ambiguous. The CDR3 has 17 residues. V lost 0 bases, J lost 0 bases, and 12 bases lay in between. Germline-derived CDR1 and CDR2 are LGHNA and YSLEER.

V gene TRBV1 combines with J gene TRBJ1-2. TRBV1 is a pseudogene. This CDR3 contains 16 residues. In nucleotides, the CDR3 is TGCACCAGCAGCCAAGTTTTCTATTATAGGGTCTGCGGCTACACCTTC. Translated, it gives CTSSQVFYYRVCGYTF.

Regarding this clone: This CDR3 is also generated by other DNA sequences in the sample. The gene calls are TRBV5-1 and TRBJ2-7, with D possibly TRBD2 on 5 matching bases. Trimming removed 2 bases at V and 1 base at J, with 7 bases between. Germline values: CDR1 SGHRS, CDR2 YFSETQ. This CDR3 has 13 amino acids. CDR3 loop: CASSFGISYEQYF. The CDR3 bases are TGCGCCAGCAGCTTCGGGATTTCCTACGAGCAGTACTTC.

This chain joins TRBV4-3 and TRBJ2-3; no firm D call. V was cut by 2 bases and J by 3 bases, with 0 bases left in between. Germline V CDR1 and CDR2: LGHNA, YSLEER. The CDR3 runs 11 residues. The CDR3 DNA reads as TGCGCCAGCAGCCAAACAGATACGCAGTATTTT. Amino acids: CASSQTDTQYF.

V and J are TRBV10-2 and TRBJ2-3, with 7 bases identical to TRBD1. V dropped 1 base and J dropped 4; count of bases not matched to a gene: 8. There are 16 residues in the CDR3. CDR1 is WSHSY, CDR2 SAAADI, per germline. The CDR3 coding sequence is TGCGCCAGCAGTGAGTTAACTGACAGGGTGGCAGATACGCAGTATTTT. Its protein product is CASSELTDRVADTQYF.

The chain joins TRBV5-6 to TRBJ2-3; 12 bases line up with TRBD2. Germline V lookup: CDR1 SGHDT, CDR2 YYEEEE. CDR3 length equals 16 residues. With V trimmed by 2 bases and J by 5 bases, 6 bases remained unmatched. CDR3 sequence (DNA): TGTGCCAGCAGCTTCCCCGGGACTAGCGGGTTAGATACGCAGTATTTT. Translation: CASSFPGTSGLDTQYF.

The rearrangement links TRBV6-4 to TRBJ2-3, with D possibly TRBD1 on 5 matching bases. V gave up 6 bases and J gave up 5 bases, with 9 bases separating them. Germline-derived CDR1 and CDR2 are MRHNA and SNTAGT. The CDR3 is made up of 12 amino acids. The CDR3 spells CASRQVRDTQYF. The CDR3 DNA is TGTGCCAGCAGACAGGTGAGAGATACGCAGTATTTT.

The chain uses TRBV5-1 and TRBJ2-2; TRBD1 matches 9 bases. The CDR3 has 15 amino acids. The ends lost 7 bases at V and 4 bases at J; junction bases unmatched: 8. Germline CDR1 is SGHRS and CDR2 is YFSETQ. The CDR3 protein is CASGRGQGITGELFF. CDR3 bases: TGCGCCAGCGGCCGGGGACAGGGTATCACCGGGGAGCTGTTTTTT.

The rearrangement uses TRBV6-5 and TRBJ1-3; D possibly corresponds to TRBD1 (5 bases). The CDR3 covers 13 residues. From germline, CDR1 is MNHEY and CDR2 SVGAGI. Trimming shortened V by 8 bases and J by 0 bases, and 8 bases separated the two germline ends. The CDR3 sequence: CASEGSSGNTIYF. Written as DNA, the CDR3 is TGTGCCAGCGAGGGGAGCTCTGGAAACACCATATATTTT.

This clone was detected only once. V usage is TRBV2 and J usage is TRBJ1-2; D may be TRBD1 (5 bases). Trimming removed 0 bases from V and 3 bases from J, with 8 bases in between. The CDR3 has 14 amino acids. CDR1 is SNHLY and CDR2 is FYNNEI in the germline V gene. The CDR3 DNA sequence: TGTGCCAGCAGTGAAGCGCCCAGGGACTATGGCTACACCTTC. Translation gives CASSEAPRDYGYTF. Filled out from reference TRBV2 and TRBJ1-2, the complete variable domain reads EPEVTQTPSHQVTQMGQEVILRCVPISNHLYFYWYRQILGQKVEFLVSFYNNEISEKSEIFDDQFSVERPDGSNFTLKIRSTKLEDSAMYFCASSEAPRDYGYTFGSGTRLTVV.

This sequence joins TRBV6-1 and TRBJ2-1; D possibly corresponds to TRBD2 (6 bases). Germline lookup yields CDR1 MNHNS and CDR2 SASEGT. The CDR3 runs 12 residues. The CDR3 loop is CALFYGRNEQFF. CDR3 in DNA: TGTGCTTTGTTCTATGGGAGGAATGAGCAGTTCTTC.

CDR3 residues: CASSTGVRSNQPQHF. DNA of the CDR3: TGCGCCAGCAGCACCGGGGTTCGCAGCAATCAGCCCCAGCATTTT. The chain combines TRBV5-1 with TRBJ1-5; D not resolved. Germline values: CDR1 SGHRS, CDR2 YFSETQ. The CDR3 is 15 residues long. V shed 4 bases and J shed 1 base, with 12 bases lying between them.

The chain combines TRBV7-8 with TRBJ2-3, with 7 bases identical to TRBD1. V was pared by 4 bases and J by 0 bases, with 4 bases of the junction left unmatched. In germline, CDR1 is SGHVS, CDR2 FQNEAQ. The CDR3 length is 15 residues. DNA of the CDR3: TGTGCCAGCAGCTGGGGGACAGCCAGCACAGATACGCAGTATTTT. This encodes CASSWGTASTDTQYF.

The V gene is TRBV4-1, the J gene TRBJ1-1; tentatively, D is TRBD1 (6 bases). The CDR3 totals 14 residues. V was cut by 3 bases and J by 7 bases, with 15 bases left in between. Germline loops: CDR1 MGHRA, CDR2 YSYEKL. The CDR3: CASSHQGSPDEAFF. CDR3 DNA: TGCGCCAGCAGCCACCAGGGGTCTCCTGATGAAGCTTTCTTT.

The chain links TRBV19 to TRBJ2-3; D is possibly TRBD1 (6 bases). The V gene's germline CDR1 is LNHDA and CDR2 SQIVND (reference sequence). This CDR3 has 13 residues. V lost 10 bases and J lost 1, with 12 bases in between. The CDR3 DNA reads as TGTGCCACTAGGGGGTTTGGCACAGATACGCAGTATTTT. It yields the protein CATRGFGTDTQYF.

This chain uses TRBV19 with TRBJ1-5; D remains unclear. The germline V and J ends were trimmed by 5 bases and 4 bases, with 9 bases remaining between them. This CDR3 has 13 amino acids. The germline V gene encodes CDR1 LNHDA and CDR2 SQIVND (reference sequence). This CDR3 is CASSRALNQPQHF. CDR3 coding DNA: TGTGCCAGTAGTCGGGCACTTAATCAGCCCCAGCATTTT.

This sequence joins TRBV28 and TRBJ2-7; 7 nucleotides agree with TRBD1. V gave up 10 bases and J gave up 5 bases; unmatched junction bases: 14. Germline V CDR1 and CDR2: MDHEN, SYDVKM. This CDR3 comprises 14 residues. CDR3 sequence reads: CAITPTDRDHEQYF. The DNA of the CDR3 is TGTGCCATCACCCCAACTGACAGGGACCACGAGCAGTACTTC.

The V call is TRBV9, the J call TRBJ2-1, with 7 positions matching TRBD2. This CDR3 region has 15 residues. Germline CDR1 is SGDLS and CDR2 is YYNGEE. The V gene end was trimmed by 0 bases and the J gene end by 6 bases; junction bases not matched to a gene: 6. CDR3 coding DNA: TGTGCCAGCAGCGTAGCGGGGGGAGGGCGCAATGAGCAGTTCTTC. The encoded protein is CASSVAGGGRNEQFF.

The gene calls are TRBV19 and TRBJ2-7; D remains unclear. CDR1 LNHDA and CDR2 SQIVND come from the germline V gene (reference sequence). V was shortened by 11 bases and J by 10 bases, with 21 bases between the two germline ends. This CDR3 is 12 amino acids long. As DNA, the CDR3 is TGTGCCGAAAAGGCCAGTTTCGGCGACCAGTACTTC. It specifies CAEKASFGDQYF.